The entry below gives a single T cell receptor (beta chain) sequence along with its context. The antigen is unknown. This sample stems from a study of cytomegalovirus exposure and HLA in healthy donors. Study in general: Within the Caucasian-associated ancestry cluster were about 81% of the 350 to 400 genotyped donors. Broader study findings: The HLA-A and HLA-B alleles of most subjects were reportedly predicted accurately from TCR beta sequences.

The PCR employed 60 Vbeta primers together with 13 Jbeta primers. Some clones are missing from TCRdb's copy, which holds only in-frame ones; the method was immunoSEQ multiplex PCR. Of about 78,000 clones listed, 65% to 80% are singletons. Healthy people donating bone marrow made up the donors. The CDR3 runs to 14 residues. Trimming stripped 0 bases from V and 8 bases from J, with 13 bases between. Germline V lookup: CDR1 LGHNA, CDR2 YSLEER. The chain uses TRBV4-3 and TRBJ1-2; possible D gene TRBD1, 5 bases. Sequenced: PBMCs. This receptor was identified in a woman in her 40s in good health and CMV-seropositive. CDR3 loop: CASSQEGPGRGYTF. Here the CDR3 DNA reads TGCGCCAGCAGCCAAGAGGGGCCAGGGCGAGGCTACACCTTC.